This T cell receptor (beta chain) is drawn from a study of blood T cell repertoires in COVID-19. Study overall: Samples came from the United States, Italy and Spain, spanning acute and convalescent COVID-19. The analysed material was cDNA or gDNA that came from T cells, B-cell-depleted T cells, or PBMCs.

The repertoire was sequenced with immunoSEQ multiplex PCR; TCRdb's copy has only in-frame clones and lacks some. The profile shows roughly 43,000 clones, around 90% of them singletons. Specimen: peripheral blood. The receptor was isolated from a man aged 55 to 70 with active COVID-19.

The CDR3 DNA reads as TGTGCCAGCAGCTTGATTAGCGGCATAACCTACAATGAGCAGTTCTTC. It specifies CASSLISGITYNEQFF. This chain links TRBV5-6 with TRBJ2-1; a weak D match, TRBD2 (6 bases). The V end lost 1 base, the J end lost 2 bases, and 13 bases lay between the germline ends. This CDR3 region has 16 residues. CDR1 and CDR2 (germline): SGHDT, YYEEEE.